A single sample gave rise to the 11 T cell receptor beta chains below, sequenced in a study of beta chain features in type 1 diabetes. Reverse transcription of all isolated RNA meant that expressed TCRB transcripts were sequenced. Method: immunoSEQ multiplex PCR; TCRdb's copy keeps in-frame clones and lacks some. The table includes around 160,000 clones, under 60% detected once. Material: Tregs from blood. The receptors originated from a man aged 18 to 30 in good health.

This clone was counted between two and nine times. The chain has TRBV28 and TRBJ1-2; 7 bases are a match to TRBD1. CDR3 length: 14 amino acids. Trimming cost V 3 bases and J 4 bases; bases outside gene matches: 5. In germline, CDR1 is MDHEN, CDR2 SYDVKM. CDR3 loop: CASSFTDRAYGYTF. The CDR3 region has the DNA TGTGCCAGCAGTTTTACCGACAGGGCCTATGGCTACACCTTC.

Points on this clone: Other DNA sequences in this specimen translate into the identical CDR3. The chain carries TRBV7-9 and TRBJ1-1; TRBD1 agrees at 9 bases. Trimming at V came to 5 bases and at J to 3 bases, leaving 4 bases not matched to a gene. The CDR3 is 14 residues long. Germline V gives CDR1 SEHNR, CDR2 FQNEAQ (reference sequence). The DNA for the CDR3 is TGTGCCAGCAGCCTAAGACAGGGGGACACTGAAGCTTTCTTT. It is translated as CASSLRQGDTEAFF.

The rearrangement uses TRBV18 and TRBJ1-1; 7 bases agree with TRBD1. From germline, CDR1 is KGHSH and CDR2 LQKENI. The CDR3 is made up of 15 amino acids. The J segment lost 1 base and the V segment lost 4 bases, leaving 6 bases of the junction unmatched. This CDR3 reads CASSQTGTANTEAFF. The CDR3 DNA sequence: TGTGCCAGCTCACAAACTGGGACAGCGAACACTGAAGCTTTCTTT.

CDR3 coding DNA: TGCGCCAGCTGTCCGACAGGGCGCCTTTTGGAAGAGACCCAGTACTTC. Translating it yields CASCPTGRLLEETQYF. The genes are TRBV23-1 and TRBJ2-5; TRBD1 matches 7 bases. TRBV23-1 is an ORF for which the function is uncertain. The V gene end was trimmed by 8 bases and the J gene end by 3 bases; junction bases not matched to a gene: 15. The CDR3 runs to 16 residues.

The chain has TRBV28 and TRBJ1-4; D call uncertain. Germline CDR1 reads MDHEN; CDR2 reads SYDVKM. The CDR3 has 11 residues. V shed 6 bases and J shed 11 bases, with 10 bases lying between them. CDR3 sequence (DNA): TGTGCCAGCAGCCGGTCCACCAAACTGTTTTTT. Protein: CASSRSTKLFF.

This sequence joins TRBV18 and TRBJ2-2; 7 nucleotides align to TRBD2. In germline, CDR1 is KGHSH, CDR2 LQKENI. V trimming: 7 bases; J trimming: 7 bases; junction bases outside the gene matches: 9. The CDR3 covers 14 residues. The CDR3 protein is CASFIRREFGELFF. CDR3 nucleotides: TGTGCCAGCTTTATCCGGCGGGAGTTCGGGGAGCTGTTTTTT.

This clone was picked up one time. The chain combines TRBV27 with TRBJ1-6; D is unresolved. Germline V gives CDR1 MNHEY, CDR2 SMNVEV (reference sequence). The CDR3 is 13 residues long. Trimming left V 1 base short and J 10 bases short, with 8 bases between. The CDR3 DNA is TGTGCCAGCAGTTTATACAGATCATCACCCCTCCACTTT. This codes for CASSLYRSSPLHF.

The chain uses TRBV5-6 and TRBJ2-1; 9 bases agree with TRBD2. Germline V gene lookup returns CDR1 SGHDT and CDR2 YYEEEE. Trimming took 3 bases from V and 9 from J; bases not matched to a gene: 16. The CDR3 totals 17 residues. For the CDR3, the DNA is TGTGCCAGCAGCTGGAGGTTTGGGCGGGAGGGCTGGGGTGAGCAGTTCTTC. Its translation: CASSWRFGREGWGEQFF.

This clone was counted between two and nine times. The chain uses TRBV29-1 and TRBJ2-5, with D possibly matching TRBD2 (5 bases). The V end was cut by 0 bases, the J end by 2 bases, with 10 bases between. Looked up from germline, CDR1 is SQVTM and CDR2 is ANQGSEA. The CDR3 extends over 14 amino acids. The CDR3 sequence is CSVEEATRQETQYF. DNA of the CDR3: TGCAGCGTTGAAGAAGCCACTAGACAAGAGACCCAGTACTTC.

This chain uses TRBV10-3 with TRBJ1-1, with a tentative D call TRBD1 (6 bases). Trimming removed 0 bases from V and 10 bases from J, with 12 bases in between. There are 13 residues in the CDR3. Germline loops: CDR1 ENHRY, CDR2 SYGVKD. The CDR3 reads CAISESLGGLAFF. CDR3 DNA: TGTGCCATCAGTGAGTCTTTAGGGGGTCTAGCTTTCTTT.

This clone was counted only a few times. The CDR3 DNA follows: TGCAGCGTGATCAGGGGGTCACGGTCCTACGAGCAGTACTTC. Translation: CSVIRGSRSYEQYF. The chain uses TRBV29-1 and TRBJ2-7; 7 bases line up with TRBD1. Germline trimming cut 6 bases from V and 1 base from J; bases unmatched to any gene: 9. In germline, CDR1 is SQVTM, CDR2 ANQGSEA. This CDR3 region has 14 residues.